The next 9 T cell receptor beta chains were all read from a single sample in a study of blood T cell repertoires in COVID-19. Here immunoSEQ multiplex PCR was the method, and the copy in TCRdb shows in-frame clones only, minus some. This table has about 200,000 clones, roughly nine tenths appearing once. Material: PBMCs or T cells enriched from blood (not recorded which). The receptors derive from a woman aged 25 to 39 who had recovered from COVID-19.

For this clone: Given the absence of the conserved phenylalanine or tryptophan at the CDR3 end, a read error is likely. The DNA is left out, because the CDR3 cannot be placed on it with certainty; the CDR3 is given as TCRdb lists it. The chain has TRBV3-1 (or the pseudogene TRBV3-2) and TRBJ2-7; whether TRBD2, the table's D call, matches the DNA was not checked. With termini counted, the CDR3 has 9 amino acids. The V gene's germline CDR1 is LGHDT and CDR2 YNNKEL (reference sequence). The CDR3 reads CASSLSCIG.

The V gene is TRBV5-6, the J gene TRBJ2-4; perhaps TRBD1 as D (6 bases). The germline V gene encodes CDR1 SGHDT and CDR2 YYEEEE. The CDR3 runs 14 residues. V lost 1 base, J lost 9 bases, and 14 bases lay in between. CDR3 sequence reads: CASSLFYRASIQYF. The CDR3 DNA sequence: TGTGCCAGCAGCTTGTTTTACAGGGCGAGCATTCAGTACTTC.

The V and J genes are TRBV5-1 and TRBJ2-1, with TRBD2 identical over 8 bases. The CDR3 has 13 amino acids. The germline CDR1 and CDR2 sequences are SGHRS and YFSETQ. The ends lost 6 bases at V and 9 bases at J; junction bases unmatched: 8. This CDR3 reads CASNKRGIGEQFF. The CDR3 DNA sequence: TGCGCCAGCAACAAGCGGGGGATAGGTGAGCAGTTCTTC.

This chain connects TRBV6-6 to TRBJ2-1, with TRBD2 matching 11 bases. The length of the CDR3 is 15 residues. CDR1 and CDR2 (germline): MNHNY, SVGAGI (reference sequence). V was clipped by 5 bases and J by 5 bases; unmatched bases: 5. CDR3 loop: CASSKTSGANNEQFF. CDR3 DNA sequence: TGTGCCAGCAGTAAGACTAGCGGGGCAAACAATGAGCAGTTCTTC.

The chain combines TRBV5-1 with TRBJ1-4; no definite D call. The CDR3 extends over 15 amino acids. Trimming removed 2 bases from V and 4 bases from J, with 12 bases in between. CDR1 and CDR2 from the germline V gene are SGHRS and YFSETQ. The CDR3 nucleotides read TGCGCCAGCAGCTTAAACGGGGATTTTAATGAAAAACTGTTTTTT. The encoded protein is CASSLNGDFNEKLFF.

The table lists this clone with a count of one. The rearrangement links TRBV27 to TRBJ1-2; 9 nucleotides align to TRBD1. This CDR3 comprises 15 residues. Germline-derived CDR1 and CDR2 are MNHEY and SMNVEV (reference sequence). V gave up 0 bases and J gave up 8 bases; unmatched junction bases: 7. DNA of the CDR3: TGTGCCAGCAGTTTATCGGGACAGGGAGCATTGGGCTACACCTTC. Protein sequence: CASSLSGQGALGYTF.

The chain links TRBV5-6 to TRBJ1-2; D call uncertain. The CDR3 extends over 12 amino acids. The ends were cut back, 4 bases at V and 4 bases at J, with 8 bases in the middle. Per germline, CDR1 SGHDT and CDR2 YYEEEE. The chain's CDR3 is CASSRRSYGYTF. The CDR3 DNA reads TGTGCCAGCAGCCGGAGGAGCTATGGCTACACCTTC.

The chain carries TRBV7-3 and TRBJ1-2, with D unresolved. From germline, CDR1 is SGHTA and CDR2 FQGTGA. CDR3 length: 13 amino acids. Between the trimmed V and J ends, which lost 6 bases and 7 bases, there was a span of 15 bases. CDR3 nucleotides: TGTGCCAGCAGTTCATCGGGTCTGGGTGGCTACACCTTC. This sequence encodes CASSSSGLGGYTF.

This rearrangement joins TRBV5-1 to TRBJ2-1, with 8 nucleotides matching TRBD1. Germline V gene sequence: CDR1 SGHRS, CDR2 YFSETQ. Unmatched junction bases numbered 9, after V lost 4 bases and J lost 6 bases. CDR3 length: 15 amino acids. CDR3 protein: CASSPDRGFLNEQFF. The DNA for the CDR3 is TGCGCCAGCAGCCCAGACAGGGGATTCCTCAATGAGCAGTTCTTC.